This T cell receptor beta chain was captured by sequencing in a study of blood T cell repertoires in COVID-19 (TCRdb year 2020). For the wider study: Samples covering the acute and convalescent phases of COVID-19 were provided by collaborators in the United States, Italy and Spain. The samples were drawn from the first 160 participants of the ongoing ImmuneRACE study and from over 950 subjects provided by 6 global collaborators. The prospective study material was composed of cDNA or gDNA derived from T cells, B-cell-depleted T cells, or PBMCs. The sample metadata nearly always contained a de-identified subject ID, COVID-19 status, age in years and sex. Where available, HLA class I and class II types were taken from metadata supplied by the sample provider and were not determined by assay-based typing. Deeply sampled blood TCRbeta repertoires from subjects exposed to, actively infected with, or recovered from COVID-19 were included in the dataset. The repertoires were made available in a free public database intended to serve as a resource for research on the immune response to SARS-CoV-2. General findings and caveats noted by the study authors: The quantity of clinical and demographic metadata differed by source and by participant and was supplied without curation.

TCRbeta CDR3 regions were amplified from genomic DNA by means of the immunoSEQ Assay, a bias-controlled multiplex PCR. As for the original processing: Nucleated cell counts per sample were estimated from amplification of reference gene primers within the assay. Sequence reads were collapsed and filtered to measure the absolute abundance of every unique TCRbeta CDR3 rearrangement. For each sample, productive Simpson clonality was calculated as the square root of Simpson's diversity index over productive rearrangements. Entries here come from immuneACCESS through TCRdb and include only in-frame sequences with V and J called. Some clones fail to appear in such tables; in the studies checked, an unresolved V gene covers under half of the shortfall, and the cause of the remainder is unknown. That table gives V, J and clone size, and the DNA gave D and trimming. This sample lists approximately 230,000 clones; about 90% were detected once. Of the sample, over 1.1% falls within the top ten clones.

Each collaborating institution followed its own protocols to collect whole blood in K2EDTA tubes. For TCRbeta analysis, collaborators shipped samples as frozen whole blood, isolated PBMCs, or DNA extracted from either of those sample types. On this clone: This clone's antigen is unknown. Base qualities are not at hand, and no much larger clone is one base apart.

From the germline V gene (reference sequence), CDR1 is LNHDA and CDR2 is SQIVND. Reading from cysteine to phenylalanine, the CDR3 counts 15 amino acids. Solely the CDR3 DNA is kept, with 45 bases framed from the first base. V and J lose 1 base and 1 base, and a span of 10 bases separates them. Specimen: peripheral blood. This receptor was taken from a man aged 80 or over with acute or convalescent COVID-19. This chain joins TRBV19 to TRBJ1-1; the best D guess is TRBD1, with 5 bases matching. The CDR3 sequence is CASSIVTGANTEAFF. The DNA reads TGTGCCAGTAGTATAGTAACAGGCGCGAACACTGAAGCTTTCTTT.